This TCR beta chain is drawn from a study of blood T cell repertoires in COVID-19. TCRdb keeps only in-frame clones here, not all; method: immunoSEQ multiplex PCR. The sample has around 80,000 clones; about 85% are singletons. V shed 7 bases, J shed 4 bases, and the junction held 6 bases outside the gene matches. Germline V gene data show CDR1 as SNHLY and CDR2 as FYNNEI. The CDR3 is 15 residues long. This chain connects TRBV2 to TRBJ2-2, with TRBD1 matching over 10 bases. Sequenced: peripheral blood. The receptor was derived from a human donor in a cohort sampled during active COVID-19. The CDR3 region is CASKHRDRGTGELFF. In DNA, the CDR3 is TGTGCCAGCAAGCACCGGGACAGGGGCACCGGGGAGCTGTTTTTT. Looking up the rest from reference TRBV2 and TRBJ2-2 gives the full variable domain: EPEVTQTPSHQVTQMGQEVILRCVPISNHLYFYWYRQILGQKVEFLVSFYNNEISEKSEIFDDQFSVERPDGSNFTLKIRSTKLEDSAMYFCASKHRDRGTGELFFGEGSRLTVL.